Listed below are T cell receptor beta chains from one sample, sequenced in a study of shared clonotypes between healthy human individuals. The repertoire was sequenced with immunoSEQ multiplex PCR; TCRdb's copy has only in-frame clones and lacks some. The sample lists some 2.4 million clones, 80% to 95% occurring once. Sequences were obtained from naive CD4+ T cells from PBMCs. Receptors were obtained from a man younger than 30 in good health. Some clones in this sample may be carry-over from other donors' samples. Both conserved end residues are part of each CDR3. A D gene is named only where the DNA matches it firmly. Clone sizes are given selectively: once, few, many, or a class where the clone is expanded.

len: 11; j_gene: TRBJ1-4; abundance: -; d_gene: -; v_gene: TRBV29-1; CDR3nt: TGCAGCTACCGGGACAACGAAAAACTGTTTTTT; CDR3aa: CSYRDNEKLFF
len: 16; j_gene: TRBJ2-7; abundance: -; d_gene: TRBD2; v_gene: TRBV5-8; CDR3nt: TGTGCCAGCAGCCAAACCAGCGGGACGCATTCCTACGAGCAGTACTTC; CDR3aa: CASSQTSGTHSYEQYF
len: 14; j_gene: TRBJ1-2; abundance: -; d_gene: TRBD1; v_gene: TRBV27; CDR3nt: TGTGCCAGCAGCTACAGGGGGCGAAGGAGCGGCTACACCTTC; CDR3aa: CASSYRGRRSGYTF
len: 15; j_gene: TRBJ1-2; abundance: -; d_gene: -; v_gene: TRBV15; CDR3nt: TGTGCCACCAGCAAGGTTGCAGGGTACACAGAGGGCTACACCTTC; CDR3aa: CATSKVAGYTEGYTF
len: 18; j_gene: TRBJ2-1; abundance: -; d_gene: -; v_gene: TRBV18; CDR3nt: TGTGCCAGCTCCCCGTTTTCATCCGGCGGGGCTGTCTACAATGAGCAGTTCTTC; CDR3aa: CASSPFSSGGAVYNEQFF
len: 16; j_gene: TRBJ2-7; abundance: few; d_gene: -; v_gene: TRBV6-5; CDR3nt: TGTGCCAGCAGTTACGTGAGGCCACCGAGCTCCTACGAGCAGTACTTC; CDR3aa: CASSYVRPPSSYEQYF
len: 17; j_gene: TRBJ2-3; abundance: -; d_gene: -; v_gene: TRBV13; CDR3nt: TGTGCCAGCAGCTTTGTCAGCGGAGGGGGACCTAGGGATACGCAGTATTTT; CDR3aa: CASSFVSGGGPRDTQYF
len: 14; j_gene: TRBJ2-7; abundance: -; d_gene: TRBD1; v_gene: TRBV5-4; CDR3nt: TGTGCCAGCAGCCCGGCGGACAGGGTACACGAGCAGTACTTC; CDR3aa: CASSPADRVHEQYF
len: 15; j_gene: TRBJ2-2; abundance: -; d_gene: -; v_gene: TRBV7-8; CDR3nt: TGTGCCAGCAGCTTAACGAGAGGGAATCCCGGGGAGCTGTTTTTT; CDR3aa: CASSLTRGNPGELFF
len: 15; j_gene: TRBJ1-4; abundance: -; d_gene: TRBD1; v_gene: TRBV7-9; CDR3nt: TGTGCCAGCAGCCGGGGACAGGGAGAGGGTGAAAAACTGTTTTTT; CDR3aa: CASSRGQGEGEKLFF
len: 17; j_gene: TRBJ2-1; abundance: -; d_gene: TRBD2; v_gene: TRBV19; CDR3nt: TGTGCCAGTAGCTCCATCCGACTAGCGGGAGTTCAGAATGAGCAGTTCTTC; CDR3aa: CASSSIRLAGVQNEQFF
len: 17; j_gene: TRBJ2-1; abundance: -; d_gene: TRBD2; v_gene: TRBV11-2; CDR3nt: TGTGCCAGCAGCTTAGGTACTAGCGGGATCCTATGGAATGAGCAGTTCTTC; CDR3aa: CASSLGTSGILWNEQFF
len: 16; j_gene: TRBJ2-7; abundance: -; d_gene: -; v_gene: TRBV4-3; CDR3nt: TGCGCCAGCAGCCAAGATTCAGGCAGGGGTCTAAACGAGCAGTACTTC; CDR3aa: CASSQDSGRGLNEQYF
len: 18; j_gene: TRBJ2-2; abundance: -; d_gene: TRBD1; v_gene: TRBV5-1; CDR3nt: TGCGCCAGCAGCTCGAAGGGACAGGGTGGTTTGGGCACCGGGGAGCTGTTTTTT; CDR3aa: CASSSKGQGGLGTGELFF
len: 20; j_gene: TRBJ1-5; abundance: -; d_gene: -; v_gene: TRBV19; CDR3nt: TGTGCCAGTAGTATCCCTGATCAGGGTCGCAGCCTATATAGCAATCAGCCCCAGCATTTT; CDR3aa: CASSIPDQGRSLYSNQPQHF
len: 14; j_gene: TRBJ2-1; abundance: -; d_gene: -; v_gene: TRBV18; CDR3nt: TGTGCCAGCTCACCAACTAGGGTGTACAATGAGCAGTTCTTC; CDR3aa: CASSPTRVYNEQFF
len: 15; j_gene: TRBJ1-2; abundance: -; d_gene: -; v_gene: TRBV28; CDR3nt: TGTGCCAGCAGTTCCCCCCCGTTGGAGACGGATGGCTACACCTTC; CDR3aa: CASSSPPLETDGYTF
len: 14; j_gene: TRBJ1-6; abundance: -; d_gene: -; v_gene: TRBV7-6; CDR3nt: TGTGCCAGCAGCTTAGTACAGGGAGACTCACCCCTCCACTTT; CDR3aa: CASSLVQGDSPLHF
len: 15; j_gene: TRBJ2-7; abundance: -; d_gene: TRBD1; v_gene: TRBV2; CDR3nt: TGTGCCAGCAGTGAAAGGGACAGGGGCTCCTACGAGCAGTACTTC; CDR3aa: CASSERDRGSYEQYF
len: 17; j_gene: TRBJ1-1; abundance: -; d_gene: TRBD1; v_gene: TRBV28; CDR3nt: TGTGCCAGCAGTTTATCTGGGACAGGGGGTCTTTACACTGAAGCTTTCTTT; CDR3aa: CASSLSGTGGLYTEAFF
len: 16; j_gene: TRBJ2-7; abundance: -; d_gene: -; v_gene: TRBV7-8; CDR3nt: TGTGCCAGCAGCTTCGACAGGGAGGTGGGTTACTACGAGCAGTACTTC; CDR3aa: CASSFDREVGYYEQYF
len: 15; j_gene: TRBJ2-3; abundance: -; d_gene: -; v_gene: TRBV28; CDR3nt: TGTGCCAGCAGTTTAATCGGTGGGGGGAGCGATACGCAGTATTTT; CDR3aa: CASSLIGGGSDTQYF
len: 14; j_gene: TRBJ1-6; abundance: -; d_gene: -; v_gene: TRBV28; CDR3nt: TGTGCCAGCAGTAGGAACCTGGTTAATTCACCCCTCCACTTT; CDR3aa: CASSRNLVNSPLHF
len: 16; j_gene: TRBJ1-2; abundance: -; d_gene: -; v_gene: TRBV6-5; CDR3nt: TGTGCCAGCAGTTCCCGCCTGGCAGGGGCAAACTATGGCTACACCTTC; CDR3aa: CASSSRLAGANYGYTF
len: 13; j_gene: TRBJ2-3; abundance: -; d_gene: -; v_gene: TRBV7-2; CDR3nt: TGTGCCAGCACCCGCCCGGCGACAGATACGCAGTATTTT; CDR3aa: CASTRPATDTQYF
len: 12; j_gene: TRBJ2-3; abundance: -; d_gene: TRBD2; v_gene: TRBV27; CDR3nt: TGTGCCAGCAGTTTTCTAGCGGGGACGCAGTATTTT; CDR3aa: CASSFLAGTQYF
len: 14; j_gene: TRBJ1-4; abundance: -; d_gene: -; v_gene: TRBV19; CDR3nt: TGTGCCAGTATTAATTGGGCAGGCGGCGAAAAACTGTTTTTT; CDR3aa: CASINWAGGEKLFF
len: 15; j_gene: TRBJ1-1; abundance: -; d_gene: -; v_gene: TRBV19; CDR3nt: TGTGCCAGTAGTATTTTCCGGGGCGGGAACACTGAAGCTTTCTTT; CDR3aa: CASSIFRGGNTEAFF
len: 13; j_gene: TRBJ1-5; abundance: -; d_gene: -; v_gene: TRBV19; CDR3nt: TGTGCCAGTAGTATGGCAGGCAATCAGCCCCAGCATTTT; CDR3aa: CASSMAGNQPQHF
len: 15; j_gene: TRBJ2-7; abundance: -; d_gene: TRBD2; v_gene: TRBV5-4; CDR3nt: TGTGCCAGCAGCTCCCCTAGCGGAGATGCCTACGAGCAGTACTTC; CDR3aa: CASSSPSGDAYEQYF
len: 16; j_gene: TRBJ1-1; abundance: -; d_gene: -; v_gene: TRBV28; CDR3nt: TGTGCCAGCAGTACCCCCCAGGCAGGCTCTATTCCTGAAGCTTTCTTT; CDR3aa: CASSTPQAGSIPEAFF